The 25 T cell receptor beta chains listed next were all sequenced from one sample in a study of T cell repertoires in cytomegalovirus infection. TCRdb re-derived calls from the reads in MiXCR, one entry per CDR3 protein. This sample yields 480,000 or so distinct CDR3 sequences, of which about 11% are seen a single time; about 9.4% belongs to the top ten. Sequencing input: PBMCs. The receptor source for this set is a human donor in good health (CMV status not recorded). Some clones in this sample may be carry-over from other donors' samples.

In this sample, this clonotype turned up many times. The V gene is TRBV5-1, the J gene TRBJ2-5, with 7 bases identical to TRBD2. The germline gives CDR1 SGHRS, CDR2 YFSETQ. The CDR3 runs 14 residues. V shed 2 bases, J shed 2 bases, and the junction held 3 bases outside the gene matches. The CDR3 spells CASSLQREQETQYF. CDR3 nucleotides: TGCGCCAGCAGCTTACAGCGGGAACAAGAGACCCAGTACTTC.

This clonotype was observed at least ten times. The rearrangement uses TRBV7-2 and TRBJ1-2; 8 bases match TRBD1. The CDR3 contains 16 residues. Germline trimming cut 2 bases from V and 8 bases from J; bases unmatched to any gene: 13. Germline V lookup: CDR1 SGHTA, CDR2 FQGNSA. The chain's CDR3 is CASSLTGGRSSGGYTF. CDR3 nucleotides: TGTGCCAGCAGCTTAACAGGGGGAAGGTCCTCGGGCGGCTACACCTTC. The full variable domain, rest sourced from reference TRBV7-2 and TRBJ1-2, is GAGVSQSPSNKVTEKGKDVELRCDPISGHTALYWYRQSLGQGLEFLIYFQGNSAPDKSGLPSDRFSAERTGGSVSTLTIQRTQQEDSAVYLCASSLTGGRSSGGYTFGSGTRLTVV.

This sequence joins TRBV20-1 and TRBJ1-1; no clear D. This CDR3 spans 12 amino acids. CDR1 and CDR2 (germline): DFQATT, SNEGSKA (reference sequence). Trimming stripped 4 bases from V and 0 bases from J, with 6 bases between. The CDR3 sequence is CSATHLNTEAFF. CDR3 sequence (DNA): TGCAGTGCTACACACCTGAACACTGAAGCTTTCTTT.

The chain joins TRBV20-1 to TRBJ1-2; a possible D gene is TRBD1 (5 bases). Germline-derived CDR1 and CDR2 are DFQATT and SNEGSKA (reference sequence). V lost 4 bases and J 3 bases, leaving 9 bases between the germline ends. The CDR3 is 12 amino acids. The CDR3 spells CSAKDSDYGYTF. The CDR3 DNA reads TGCAGTGCTAAAGACAGCGACTATGGCTACACCTTC.

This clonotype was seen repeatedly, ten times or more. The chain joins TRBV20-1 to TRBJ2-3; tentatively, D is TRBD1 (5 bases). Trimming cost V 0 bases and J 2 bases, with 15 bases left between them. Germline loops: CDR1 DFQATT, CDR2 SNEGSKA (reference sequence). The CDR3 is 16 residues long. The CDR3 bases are TGCAGTGCTAGAGATCTTAGGGGATTCACCACAGATACGCAGTATTTT. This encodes CSARDLRGFTTDTQYF.

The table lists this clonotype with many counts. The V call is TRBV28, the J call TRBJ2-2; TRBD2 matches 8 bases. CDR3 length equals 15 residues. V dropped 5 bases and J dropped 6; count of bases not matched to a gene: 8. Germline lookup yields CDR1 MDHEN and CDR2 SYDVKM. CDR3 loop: CASSPGTSWAGELFF. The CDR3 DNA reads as TGTGCCAGCAGTCCCGGGACTAGTTGGGCCGGGGAGCTGTTTTTT.

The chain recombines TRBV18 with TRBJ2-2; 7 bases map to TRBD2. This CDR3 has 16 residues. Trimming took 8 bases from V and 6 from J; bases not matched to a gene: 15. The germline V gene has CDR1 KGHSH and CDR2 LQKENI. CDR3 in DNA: TGTGCCAGCGCGCAAGCGGGGTACTCGTCGTCCGGGGAGCTGTTTTTT. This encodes CASAQAGYSSSGELFF.

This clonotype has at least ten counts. This chain's CDR3 is CASSLEVLYGYTF. The CDR3 nucleotides are TGTGCCAGCAGTTTAGAGGTCCTCTATGGCTACACCTTC. This chain links TRBV12-3 or TRBV12-4 with TRBJ1-2, with no clear D. This CDR3 spans 13 amino acids. Deletions cut 1 base from V and 4 bases from J, with 7 bases between.

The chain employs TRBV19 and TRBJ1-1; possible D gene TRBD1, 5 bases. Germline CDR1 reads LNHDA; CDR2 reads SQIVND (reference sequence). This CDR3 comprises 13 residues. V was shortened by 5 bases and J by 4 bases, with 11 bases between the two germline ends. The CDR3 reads CASSRQRSTEAFF. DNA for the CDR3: TGTGCCAGTAGTCGACAGAGGTCCACTGAAGCTTTCTTT.

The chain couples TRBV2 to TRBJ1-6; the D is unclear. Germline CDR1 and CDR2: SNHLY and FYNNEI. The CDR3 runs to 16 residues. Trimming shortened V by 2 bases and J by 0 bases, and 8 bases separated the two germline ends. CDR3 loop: CASSERPSSYNSPLHF. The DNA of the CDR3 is TGTGCCAGCAGTGAACGTCCGAGCTCCTATAATTCACCCCTCCACTTT.

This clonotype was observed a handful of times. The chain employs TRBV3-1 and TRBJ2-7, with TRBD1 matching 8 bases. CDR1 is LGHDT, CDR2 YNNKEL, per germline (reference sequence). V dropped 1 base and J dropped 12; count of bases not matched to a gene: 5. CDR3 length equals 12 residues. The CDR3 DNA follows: TGTGCCAGCAGCCAAGGCTCAGGGGGCTTGTACTTC. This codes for CASSQGSGGLYF.

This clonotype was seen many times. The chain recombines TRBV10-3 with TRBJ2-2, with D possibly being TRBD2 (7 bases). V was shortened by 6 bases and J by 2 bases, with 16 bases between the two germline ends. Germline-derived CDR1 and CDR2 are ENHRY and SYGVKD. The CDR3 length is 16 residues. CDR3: CAIRREGVPNTGELFF. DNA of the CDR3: TGTGCCATCAGGAGGGAGGGGGTCCCCAACACCGGGGAGCTGTTTTTT.

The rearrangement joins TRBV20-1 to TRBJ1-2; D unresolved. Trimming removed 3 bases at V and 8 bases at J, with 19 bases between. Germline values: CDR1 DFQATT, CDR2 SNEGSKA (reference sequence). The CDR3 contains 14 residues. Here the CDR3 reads CSASVPKGIGGYTF. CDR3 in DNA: TGCAGTGCTAGTGTCCCGAAGGGAATAGGAGGCTACACCTTC.

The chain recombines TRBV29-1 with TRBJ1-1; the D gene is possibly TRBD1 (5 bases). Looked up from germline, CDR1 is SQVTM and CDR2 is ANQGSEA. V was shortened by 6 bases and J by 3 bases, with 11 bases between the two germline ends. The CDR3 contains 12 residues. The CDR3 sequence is CSVWQGYTEAFF. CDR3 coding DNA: TGCAGCGTATGGCAGGGATACACTGAAGCTTTCTTT.

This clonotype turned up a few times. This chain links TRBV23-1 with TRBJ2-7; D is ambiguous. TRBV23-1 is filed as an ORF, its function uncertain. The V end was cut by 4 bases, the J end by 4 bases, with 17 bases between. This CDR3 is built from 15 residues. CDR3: CASSPGTAQVYEQYF. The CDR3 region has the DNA TGCGCCAGCAGTCCTGGAACAGCCCAAGTTTACGAGCAGTACTTC.

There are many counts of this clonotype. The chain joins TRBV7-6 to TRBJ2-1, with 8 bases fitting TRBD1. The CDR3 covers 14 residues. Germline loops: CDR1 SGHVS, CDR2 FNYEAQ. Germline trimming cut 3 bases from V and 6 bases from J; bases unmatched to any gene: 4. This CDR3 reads CASSFQTGVNEQFF. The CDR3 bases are TGTGCCAGCAGCTTTCAGACAGGGGTCAATGAGCAGTTCTTC.

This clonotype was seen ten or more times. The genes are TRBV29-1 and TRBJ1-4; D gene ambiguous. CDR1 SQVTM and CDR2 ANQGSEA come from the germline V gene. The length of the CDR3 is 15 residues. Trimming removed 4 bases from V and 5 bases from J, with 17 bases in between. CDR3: CSVVSARGLNEKLFF. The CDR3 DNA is TGCAGCGTTGTATCGGCCCGCGGGCTAAATGAAAAACTGTTTTTT.

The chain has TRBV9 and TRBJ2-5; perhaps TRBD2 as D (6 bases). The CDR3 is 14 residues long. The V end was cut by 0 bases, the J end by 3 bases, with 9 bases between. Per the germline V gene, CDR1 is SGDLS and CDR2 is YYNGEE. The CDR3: CASSVEASEETQYF. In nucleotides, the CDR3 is TGTGCCAGCAGCGTAGAGGCTAGCGAAGAGACCCAGTACTTC.

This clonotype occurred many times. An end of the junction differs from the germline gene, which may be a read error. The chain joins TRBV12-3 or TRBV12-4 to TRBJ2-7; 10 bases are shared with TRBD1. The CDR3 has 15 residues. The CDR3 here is CASSRDRGPSNEQYF. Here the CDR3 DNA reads TGTGCCAGCAGTCGTGACAGGGGGCCCTCCAACGAGCAGTACTTC.

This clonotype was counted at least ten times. CDR3 nucleotide sequence: TGTGCCAGCACCTCAAGGAATTCACCCCTCCACTTT. This codes for CASTSRNSPLHF. The chain links TRBV7-2 to TRBJ1-6; D is unresolved. CDR1 is SGHTA and CDR2 is FQGNSA in the germline V gene. The CDR3 consists of 12 residues. With 7 bases removed from V and 7 bases from J, the gap between germline ends came to 8 bases.

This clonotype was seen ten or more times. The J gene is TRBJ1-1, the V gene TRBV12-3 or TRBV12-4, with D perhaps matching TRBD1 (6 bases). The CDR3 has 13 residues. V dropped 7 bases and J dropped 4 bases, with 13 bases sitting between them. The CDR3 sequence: CASIPTGFTEAFF. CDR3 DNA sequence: TGTGCCAGCATCCCGACAGGATTCACTGAAGCTTTCTTT.

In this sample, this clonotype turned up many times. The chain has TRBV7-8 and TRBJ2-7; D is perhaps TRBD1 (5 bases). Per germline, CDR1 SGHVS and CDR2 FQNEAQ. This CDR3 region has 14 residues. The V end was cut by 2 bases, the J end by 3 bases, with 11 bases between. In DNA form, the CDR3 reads TGTGCCAGCAGCTTAAGCGCCCAGGGCTACGAGCAGTACTTC. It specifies CASSLSAQGYEQYF.

In nucleotides, the CDR3 is TGTGCCAGCAGCCCTCTTTATCAGGCGAACACTGAAGCTTTCTTT. Protein product: CASSPLYQANTEAFF. The chain uses TRBV7-9 and TRBJ1-1; D is undetermined. Per germline, CDR1 SEHNR and CDR2 FQNEAQ (reference sequence). The V end lost 5 bases, the J end lost 1 base, and 14 bases lay between the germline ends. The CDR3 covers 15 residues.

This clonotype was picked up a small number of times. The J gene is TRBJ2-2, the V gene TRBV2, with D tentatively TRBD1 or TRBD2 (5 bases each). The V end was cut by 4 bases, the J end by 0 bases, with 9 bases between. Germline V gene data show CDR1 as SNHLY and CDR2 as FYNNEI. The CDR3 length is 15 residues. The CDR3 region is CASSVLGANTGELFF. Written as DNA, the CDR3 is TGTGCCAGCAGTGTGCTGGGGGCGAACACCGGGGAGCTGTTTTTT.

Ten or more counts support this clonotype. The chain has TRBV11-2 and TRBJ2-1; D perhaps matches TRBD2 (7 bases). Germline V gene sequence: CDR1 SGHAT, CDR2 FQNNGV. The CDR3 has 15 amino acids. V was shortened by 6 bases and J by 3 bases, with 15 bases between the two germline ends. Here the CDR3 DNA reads TGTGCCAGCAGTGGGGGGGCGGGGGACTACAATGAGCAGTTCTTC. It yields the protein CASSGGAGDYNEQFF. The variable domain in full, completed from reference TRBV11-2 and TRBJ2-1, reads EAGVAQSPRYKIIEKRQSVAFWCNPISGHATLYWYQQILGQGPKLLIQFQNNGVVDDSQLPKDRFSAERLKGVDSTLKIQPAKLEDSAVYLCASSGGAGDYNEQFFGPGTRLTVL.